This T cell receptor beta chain appears in the sequencing data of a study of blood T cell repertoires in COVID-19. Study-level background: T cells, B-cell-depleted T cells, or PBMCs provided the cDNA or gDNA that served as material.

CDR1 SGHAT and CDR2 FQDESV come from the germline V gene (reference sequence). This CDR3 contains 15 residues. The V end was cut by 4 bases, the J end by 5 bases, with 17 bases between. This clone came up a few times. Method: immunoSEQ multiplex PCR; TCRdb's copy keeps in-frame clones and lacks some. This table holds 150,000 to 200,000 clones, approximately 83% found once. The clonotype originates from a man aged 55-75 years with acute or convalescent COVID-19. The V gene is TRBV11-1, the J gene TRBJ2-5; TRBD1 is a possible D gene (5 bases). Specimen: peripheral blood. CDR3 sequence (DNA): TGTGCCAGCAGCTCCCACCCGGCAGGGATGGAGACCCAGTACTTC. This encodes CASSSHPAGMETQYF.